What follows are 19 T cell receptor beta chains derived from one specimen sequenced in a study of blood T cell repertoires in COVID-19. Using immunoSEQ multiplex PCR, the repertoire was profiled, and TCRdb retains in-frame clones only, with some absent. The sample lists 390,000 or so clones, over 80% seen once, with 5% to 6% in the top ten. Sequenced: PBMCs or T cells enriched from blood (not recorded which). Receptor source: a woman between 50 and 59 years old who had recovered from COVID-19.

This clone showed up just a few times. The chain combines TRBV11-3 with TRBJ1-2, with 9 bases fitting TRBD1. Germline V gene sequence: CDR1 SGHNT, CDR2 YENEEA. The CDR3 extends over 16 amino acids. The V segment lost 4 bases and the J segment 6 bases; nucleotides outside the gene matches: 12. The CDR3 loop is CASSSFQQGAFHGYTF. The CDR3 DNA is TGTGCCAGCAGCTCATTCCAACAGGGGGCATTTCATGGCTACACCTTC.

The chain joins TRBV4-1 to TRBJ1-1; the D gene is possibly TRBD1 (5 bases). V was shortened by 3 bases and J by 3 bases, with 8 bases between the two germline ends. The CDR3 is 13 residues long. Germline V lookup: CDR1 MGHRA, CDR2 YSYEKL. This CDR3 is CASSHPGDTEAFF. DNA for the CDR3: TGCGCCAGCAGCCATCCGGGGGACACTGAAGCTTTCTTT.

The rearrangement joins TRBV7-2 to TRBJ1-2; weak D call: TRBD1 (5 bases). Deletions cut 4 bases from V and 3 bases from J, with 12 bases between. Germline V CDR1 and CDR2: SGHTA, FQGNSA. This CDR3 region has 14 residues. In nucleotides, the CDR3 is TGTGCCAGCAGCTCTACTACAGGATACTATGGCTACACCTTC. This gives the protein CASSSTTGYYGYTF.

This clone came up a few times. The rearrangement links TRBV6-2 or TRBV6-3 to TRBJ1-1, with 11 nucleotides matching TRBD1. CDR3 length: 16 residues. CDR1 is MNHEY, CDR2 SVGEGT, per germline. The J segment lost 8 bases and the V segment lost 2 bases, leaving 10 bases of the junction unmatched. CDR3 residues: CASSYKPGQGEHEAFF. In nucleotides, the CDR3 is TGTGCCAGCAGTTACAAACCGGGACAGGGGGAACACGAAGCTTTCTTT.

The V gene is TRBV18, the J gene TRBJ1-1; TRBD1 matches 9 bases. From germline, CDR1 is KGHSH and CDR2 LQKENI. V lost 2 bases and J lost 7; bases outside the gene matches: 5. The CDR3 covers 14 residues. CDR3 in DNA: TGTGCCAGCTCACCAGGCGGGACAGGGTTTGAAGCTTTCTTT. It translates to CASSPGGTGFEAFF.

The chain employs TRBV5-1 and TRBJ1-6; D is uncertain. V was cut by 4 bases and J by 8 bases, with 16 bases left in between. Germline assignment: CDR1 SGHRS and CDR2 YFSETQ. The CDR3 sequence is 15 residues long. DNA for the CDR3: TGCGCCAGCAGCGGGTCGCTCAGTCAGGATTCACCCCTCCACTTT. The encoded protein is CASSGSLSQDSPLHF.

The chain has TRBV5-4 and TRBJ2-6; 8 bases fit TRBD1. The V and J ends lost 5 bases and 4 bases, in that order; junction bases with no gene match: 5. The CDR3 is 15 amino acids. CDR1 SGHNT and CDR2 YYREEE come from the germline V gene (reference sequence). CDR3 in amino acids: CASSYGTGGANVLTF. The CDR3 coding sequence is TGTGCCAGCAGTTACGGGACAGGAGGGGCCAACGTCCTGACTTTC.

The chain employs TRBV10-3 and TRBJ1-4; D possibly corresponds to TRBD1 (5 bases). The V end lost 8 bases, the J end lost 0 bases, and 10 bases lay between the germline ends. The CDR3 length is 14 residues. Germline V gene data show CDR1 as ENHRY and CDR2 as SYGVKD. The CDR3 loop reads CAIGADATNEKLFF. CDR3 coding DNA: TGTGCCATCGGGGCCGACGCAACTAATGAAAAACTGTTTTTT.

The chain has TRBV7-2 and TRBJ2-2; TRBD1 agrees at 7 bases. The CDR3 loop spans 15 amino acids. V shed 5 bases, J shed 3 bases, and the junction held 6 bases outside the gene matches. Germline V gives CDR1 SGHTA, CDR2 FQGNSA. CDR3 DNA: TGTGCCAGCAGCATGGGACAGAGCTACACCGGGGAGCTGTTTTTT. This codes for CASSMGQSYTGELFF.

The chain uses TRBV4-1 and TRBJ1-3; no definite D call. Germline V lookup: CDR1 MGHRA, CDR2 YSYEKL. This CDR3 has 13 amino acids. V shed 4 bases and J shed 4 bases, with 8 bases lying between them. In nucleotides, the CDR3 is TGCGCCAGCAGCCCCTCGCAGGGAAACACCATATATTTT. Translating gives CASSPSQGNTIYF.

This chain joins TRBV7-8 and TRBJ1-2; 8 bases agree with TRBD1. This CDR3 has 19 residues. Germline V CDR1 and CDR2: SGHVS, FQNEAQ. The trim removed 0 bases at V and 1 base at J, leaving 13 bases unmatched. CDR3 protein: CASSLAREYGQGDNYGYTF. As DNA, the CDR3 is TGTGCCAGCAGCTTAGCGAGAGAGTATGGACAGGGCGATAACTATGGCTACACCTTC.

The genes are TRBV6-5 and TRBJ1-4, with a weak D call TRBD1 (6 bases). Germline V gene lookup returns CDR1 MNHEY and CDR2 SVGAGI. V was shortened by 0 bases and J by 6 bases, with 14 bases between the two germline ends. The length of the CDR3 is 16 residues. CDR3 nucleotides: TGTGCCAGCAGTTACTCAGGGGGAGGGGCGGATGAAAAACTGTTTTTT. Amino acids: CASSYSGGGADEKLFF.

CDR3 amino acids: CAISDSSGPGTEAFF. The CDR3, as DNA: TGTGCCATCAGTGACAGTTCTGGTCCAGGCACTGAAGCTTTCTTT. This rearrangement joins TRBV10-3 to TRBJ1-1; D is ambiguous. V was clipped by 3 bases and J by 4 bases, with 15 bases between them. Germline CDR1 and CDR2: ENHRY and SYGVKD. The CDR3 covers 15 residues.

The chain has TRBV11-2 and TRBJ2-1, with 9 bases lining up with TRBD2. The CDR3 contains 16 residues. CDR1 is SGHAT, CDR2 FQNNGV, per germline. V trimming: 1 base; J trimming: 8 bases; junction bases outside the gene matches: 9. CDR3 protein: CASSLVVAGAVDEQFF. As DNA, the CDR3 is TGTGCCAGCAGCTTAGTCGTAGCGGGAGCGGTTGATGAGCAGTTCTTC.

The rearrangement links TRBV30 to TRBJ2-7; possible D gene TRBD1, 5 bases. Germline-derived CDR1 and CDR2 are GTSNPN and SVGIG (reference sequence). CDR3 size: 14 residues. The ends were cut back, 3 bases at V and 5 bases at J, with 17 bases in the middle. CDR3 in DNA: TGTGCCTGGAGCTATAGGGCAGGGCCCCACGAGCAGTACTTC. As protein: CAWSYRAGPHEQYF.

CDR3 bases: TGTGCCAGCAGCGCAAGACCCCGGGACAGGGCCTACGAGCAGTACTTC. Encoded protein: CASSARPRDRAYEQYF. V usage is TRBV7-9 and J usage is TRBJ2-7, with TRBD1 identical over 9 bases. CDR1 and CDR2 (germline): SEHNR, FQNEAQ (reference sequence). The CDR3 extends over 16 amino acids. V gave up 5 bases and J gave up 2 bases; unmatched junction bases: 10.

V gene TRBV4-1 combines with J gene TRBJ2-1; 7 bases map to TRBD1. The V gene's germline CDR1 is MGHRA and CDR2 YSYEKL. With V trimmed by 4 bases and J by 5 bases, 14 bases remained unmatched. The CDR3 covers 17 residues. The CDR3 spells CASSRTPDREINNEQFF. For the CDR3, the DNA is TGCGCCAGCAGCCGGACTCCCGACAGGGAAATAAACAATGAGCAGTTCTTC.

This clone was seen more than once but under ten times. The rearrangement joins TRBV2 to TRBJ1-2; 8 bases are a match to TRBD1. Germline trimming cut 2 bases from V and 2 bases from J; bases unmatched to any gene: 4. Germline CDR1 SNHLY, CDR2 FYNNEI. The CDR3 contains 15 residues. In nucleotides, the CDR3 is TGTGCCAGCAGTGAACTCGGACAGGGAAACTATGGCTACACCTTC. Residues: CASSELGQGNYGYTF.

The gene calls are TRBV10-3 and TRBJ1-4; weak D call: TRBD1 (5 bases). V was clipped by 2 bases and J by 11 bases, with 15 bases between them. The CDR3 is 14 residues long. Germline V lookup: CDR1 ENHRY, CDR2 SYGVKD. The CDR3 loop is CAISEGAPGGKLFF. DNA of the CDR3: TGTGCCATCAGTGAGGGGGCTCCCGGGGGGAAACTGTTTTTT.